These 29 T cell receptor beta chains share one sample of origin, sequenced in a study of cytotoxic CD8 clonotypes in ibrutinib-treated CLL. The data were produced by immunoSEQ multiplex PCR, yet TCRdb's version contains in-frame clones alone and is incomplete. The sample records nearly 85,000 clones, around 79% being singletons. The sample in question was PBMCs, obtained after 12 months of ibrutinib treatment. The source is a human donor with chronic lymphocytic leukemia.

The chain uses TRBV27 and TRBJ1-1; D gene unclear. The germline V and J ends were trimmed by 5 bases and 5 bases, with 18 bases remaining between them. Per the germline V gene, CDR1 is MNHEY and CDR2 is SMNVEV (reference sequence). The CDR3 has 15 residues. CDR3 amino acids: CASSATRAEQTEAFF. As DNA, the CDR3 is TGTGCCAGCAGTGCTACGCGGGCCGAACAAACTGAAGCTTTCTTT.

The table lists this clone with a count of one. This chain connects TRBV7-3 to TRBJ2-1, with D unclear. V shed 3 bases and J shed 3 bases, with 12 bases lying between them. Per germline, CDR1 SGHTA and CDR2 FQGTGA. The CDR3 covers 15 residues. CDR3 DNA sequence: TGTGCCAGCAGCTTGGTTGGCTCCGACTACAATGAGCAGTTCTTC. Translating it yields CASSLVGSDYNEQFF. The variable domain in full, with the rest retrieved from reference TRBV7-3 and TRBJ2-1, is GAGVSQTPSNKVTEKGKYVELRCDPISGHTALYWYRQSLGQGPEFLIYFQGTGAADDSGLPNDRFFAVRPEGSVSTLKIQRTERGDSAVYLCASSLVGSDYNEQFFGPGTRLTVL.

CDR3: CASSLGGGPNTGELFF. The CDR3 DNA sequence: TGTGCCAGCAGCTTAGGTGGGGGCCCGAACACCGGGGAGCTGTTTTTT. The V and J genes are TRBV7-9 and TRBJ2-2; D perhaps matches TRBD1 (6 bases). This CDR3 is built from 16 residues. Trimming cost V 1 base and J 0 bases, with 9 bases left between them. Germline values: CDR1 SEHNR, CDR2 FQNEAQ (reference sequence).

The chain has TRBV9 and TRBJ1-5, with D tentatively TRBD1 (5 bases). Trimming stripped 3 bases from V and 2 bases from J, with 15 bases between. The CDR3 extends over 16 amino acids. The V gene's germline CDR1 is SGDLS and CDR2 YYNGEE. Written as DNA, the CDR3 is TGTGCCAGCAGCGGGGGGGGAACTGCGGGCAATCAGCCCCAGCATTTT. It is translated as CASSGGGTAGNQPQHF.

The rearrangement uses TRBV4-1 and TRBJ1-2; 7 bases are a match to TRBD1. V lost 4 bases to trimming and J lost 4 bases; unmatched junction nucleotides: 9. Germline V gives CDR1 MGHRA, CDR2 YSYEKL. This CDR3 spans 15 amino acids. The CDR3 region is CASSPEGGRAYGYTF. For the CDR3, the DNA is TGCGCCAGCAGCCCCGAAGGGGGCAGGGCCTATGGCTACACCTTC.

The CDR3 DNA follows: TGCAGCGTTGAAGATCCGAGAGCCTACGAGCAGTACTTC. It specifies CSVEDPRAYEQYF. J is TRBJ2-7 and V is TRBV29-1; D unresolved. V lost 0 bases and J 2 bases, leaving 8 bases between the germline ends. The germline V gene has CDR1 SQVTM and CDR2 ANQGSEA. The CDR3 has 13 residues.

This clone was detected only a few times. The chain employs TRBV2 and TRBJ1-1; TRBD1 aligns across 7 bases. The CDR3 extends over 13 amino acids. Looked up from germline, CDR1 is SNHLY and CDR2 is FYNNEI. With V trimmed by 6 bases and J by 4 bases, 5 bases remained unmatched. This chain's CDR3 is CASRQGRGTEAFF. In DNA form, the CDR3 reads TGTGCCAGCAGACAGGGGAGGGGCACTGAAGCTTTCTTT.

The chain carries TRBV5-1 and TRBJ1-1, with D possibly matching TRBD1 (6 bases). The CDR3 spans 12 residues. The V gene's germline CDR1 is SGHRS and CDR2 YFSETQ. The V and J ends lost 2 bases and 11 bases respectively, with 13 bases between them. CDR3 protein: CASSFAGERAFF. The DNA of the CDR3 is TGCGCCAGCAGCTTCGCAGGGGAAAGGGCTTTCTTT.

The J gene is TRBJ2-1, the V gene TRBV15; 15 positions match TRBD2. The CDR3 sequence is 16 residues long. Germline CDR1 LNHNV, CDR2 YYDKDF (reference sequence). Trimming at V came to 5 bases and at J to 8 bases, leaving 7 bases not matched to a gene. DNA of the CDR3: TGTGCCACCAGCCGAGGACTAGCGGGAGGGTTCCATGAGCAGTTCTTC. Its protein product is CATSRGLAGGFHEQFF.

The chain joins TRBV27 to TRBJ1-1; TRBD1 might be the D (6 bases). This CDR3 region has 13 residues. V gave up 3 bases and J gave up 4 bases, with 9 bases separating them. Looked up from germline, CDR1 is MNHEY and CDR2 is SMNVEV (reference sequence). CDR3 DNA sequence: TGTGCCAGCAGTTTTGGAGGGGGCACTGAAGCTTTCTTT. Translated, it gives CASSFGGGTEAFF.

The chain is built from TRBV19 and TRBJ2-6; 7 bases match TRBD2. CDR1 and CDR2 from the germline V gene are LNHDA and SQIVND (reference sequence). The CDR3 spans 15 residues. J lost 4 bases, V lost 3 bases, and 3 bases had no gene match. In DNA, the CDR3 is TGTGCCAGTAGTATTGCGGGGGTCGGGGCCAACGTCCTGACTTTC. It is translated as CASSIAGVGANVLTF.

The rearrangement uses TRBV4-3 and TRBJ1-2, with D maybe TRBD1 (5 bases). Germline lookup yields CDR1 LGHNA and CDR2 YSLEER. Trimming pared 1 base from V and 0 bases from J, leaving 6 bases between. The CDR3 runs 14 residues. The CDR3 bases are TGCGCCAGCAGCCAAGTGGGGGCTAACTATGGCTACACCTTC. It encodes CASSQVGANYGYTF.

The gene calls are TRBV6-5 and TRBJ2-5, with unresolved D. Germline CDR1 is MNHEY and CDR2 is SVGAGI. This CDR3 has 13 residues. The ends were cut back, 4 bases at V and 3 bases at J, with 9 bases in the middle. CDR3 loop: CASSSWAEETQYF. The CDR3, as DNA: TGTGCCAGCAGTTCCTGGGCAGAAGAGACCCAGTACTTC.

The chain uses TRBV6-5 and TRBJ1-2; D gene unclear. This CDR3 has 15 amino acids. V lost 5 bases and J lost 3, with 16 bases in between. Germline V lookup: CDR1 MNHEY, CDR2 SVGAGI. The CDR3 region has the DNA TGTGCCAGCAGTACTTTCTCCCAGGCGTACTATGGCTACACCTTC. It specifies CASSTFSQAYYGYTF.

V gene TRBV6-1 combines with J gene TRBJ2-1, with D possibly TRBD2 on 6 matching bases. Trimming took off 0 bases at V and 5 bases at J, with 11 bases between the two ends. Germline values: CDR1 MNHNS, CDR2 SASEGT. The CDR3 runs 15 residues. In DNA form, the CDR3 reads TGTGCCAGCAGTGAAGCCGGGGGACTTCACAATGAGCAGTTCTTC. Its protein is CASSEAGGLHNEQFF.

The V gene is TRBV27, the J gene TRBJ1-5; a possible D gene is TRBD1 (5 bases). Trimming removed 5 bases from V and 3 bases from J, with 14 bases in between. Per germline, CDR1 MNHEY and CDR2 SMNVEV (reference sequence). The CDR3 is 15 amino acids. The CDR3 DNA follows: TGTGCCAGCAGTCCTCGGGACCGCACCAATCAGCCCCAGCATTTT. Translating it yields CASSPRDRTNQPQHF.

This clone is termed medium-sized. V is TRBV27 and J is TRBJ1-2; 11 bases agree with TRBD1. V lost 3 bases, J lost 8 bases, and 2 bases stayed unmatched. Germline V lookup: CDR1 MNHEY, CDR2 SMNVEV (reference sequence). The CDR3 runs 13 residues. CDR3 bases: TGTGCCAGCAGTTTCGGGGACAGGGGGGGCTACACCTTC. Amino acid sequence: CASSFGDRGGYTF.

The genes are TRBV6-5 and TRBJ2-2; D may be TRBD2 (6 bases). The CDR3 has 13 amino acids. Germline values: CDR1 MNHEY, CDR2 SVGAGI. The ends were cut back, 3 bases at V and 6 bases at J, with 8 bases in the middle. The CDR3 sequence is CASSYGGSGELFF. CDR3 bases: TGTGCCAGCAGTTATGGGGGGTCCGGGGAGCTGTTTTTT.

A single count supports this clone. The V call is TRBV28, the J call TRBJ1-2; the match to TRBD1 covers 9 bases. CDR1 and CDR2 from the germline V gene are MDHEN and SYDVKM. V dropped 5 bases and J dropped 5; count of bases not matched to a gene: 3. The CDR3 spans 13 residues. The CDR3 loop is CASSLGTGYGYTF. The CDR3 DNA reads TGTGCCAGCAGTCTGGGGACAGGGTATGGCTACACCTTC.

This chain connects TRBV4-2 to TRBJ2-1, with a possible D match to TRBD2 (5 bases). V dropped 1 base and J dropped 1 base, with 11 bases sitting between them. This CDR3 is 16 amino acids long. Germline loops: CDR1 LGHNA, CDR2 YNFKEQ. CDR3: CASSQGGPRSYNEQFF. The CDR3, as DNA: TGTGCCAGCAGCCAAGGCGGGCCTCGGTCCTACAATGAGCAGTTCTTC.

The rearrangement joins TRBV7-6 to TRBJ2-3; D gene uncertain. The V and J ends lost 4 bases and 6 bases respectively, with 8 bases between them. The germline gives CDR1 SGHVS, CDR2 FNYEAQ. CDR3 size: 12 residues. CDR3 protein: CASSSNPDTQYF. CDR3 DNA sequence: TGTGCCAGCAGCTCAAACCCGGATACGCAGTATTTT.

The chain combines TRBV11-3 with TRBJ2-7, with D unclear. This CDR3 comprises 14 residues. V shed 5 bases and J shed 6 bases, with 17 bases lying between them. Germline CDR1 SGHNT, CDR2 YENEEA. CDR3 sequence reads: CASSTRTGDSEQYF. CDR3 DNA: TGTGCCAGCAGCACCAGGACGGGTGACTCCGAGCAGTACTTC. The full variable domain, its missing parts supplied by reference TRBV11-3 and TRBJ2-7, is EAGVVQSPRYKIIEKKQPVAFWCNPISGHNTLYWYLQNLGQGPELLIRYENEEAVDDSQLPKDRFSAERLKGVDSTLKIQPAELGDSAVYLCASSTRTGDSEQYFGPGTRLTVT.

V and J are TRBV29-1 and TRBJ2-4; a weak D match, TRBD1 (5 bases). This CDR3 region has 11 residues. Germline V lookup: CDR1 SQVTM, CDR2 ANQGSEA. V was clipped by 7 bases and J by 5 bases, with 9 bases between them. CDR3: CSAGPQNIQYF. Written as DNA, the CDR3 is TGCAGCGCAGGGCCCCAAAACATTCAGTACTTC. Combining the CDR3 with reference TRBV29-1 and TRBJ2-4 gives the whole variable domain SAVISQKPSRDICQRGTSLTIQCQVDSQVTMMFWYRQQPGQSLTLIATANQGSEATYESGFVIDKFPISRPNLTFSTLTVSNMSPEDSSIYLCSAGPQNIQYFGAGTRLSVL.

The V call is TRBV28, the J call TRBJ2-3, with TRBD2 matching 7 bases. V lost 3 bases to trimming and J lost 6 bases; unmatched junction nucleotides: 21. Germline V gene sequence: CDR1 MDHEN, CDR2 SYDVKM. This CDR3 comprises 19 residues. CDR3 loop: CASSFRARAVLAELDTQYF. CDR3 nucleotides: TGTGCCAGCAGTTTTAGGGCTAGGGCTGTGCTAGCGGAACTGGATACGCAGTATTTT.

This clone was recorded at least ten times. DNA for the CDR3: TGTGCCAGCAGTGATTGGTCCACTAACTATGGCTACACCTTC. Its protein is CASSDWSTNYGYTF. The chain couples TRBV2 to TRBJ1-2, with D hard to call. In germline, CDR1 is SNHLY, CDR2 FYNNEI. CDR3 size: 14 residues. V was clipped by 3 bases and J by 0 bases, with 8 bases between them.

This sequence joins TRBV7-8 and TRBJ1-3; D is unclear. V was shortened by 1 base and J by 0 bases, with 16 bases between the two germline ends. The CDR3 has 18 residues. Germline values: CDR1 SGHVS, CDR2 FQNEAQ. The CDR3 spells CASSLGYKGSRSGNTIYF. CDR3 coding DNA: TGTGCCAGCAGCTTAGGGTATAAGGGCAGCCGCTCTGGAAACACCATATATTTT.

This clone was detected only a few times. The V call is TRBV10-3, the J call TRBJ2-1; 8 nucleotides agree with TRBD2. The CDR3 covers 13 residues. CDR1 is ENHRY, CDR2 SYGVKD, per germline. J lost 7 bases, V lost 11 bases, and 10 bases had no gene match. The CDR3 protein is CAARTSLGNEQFF. CDR3 in DNA: TGTGCCGCCCGGACTAGCCTTGGAAATGAGCAGTTCTTC.

V and J are TRBV6-5 and TRBJ2-7; perhaps D is TRBD1 or TRBD2 (5 bases each). This CDR3 contains 11 residues. CDR1 and CDR2 (germline): MNHEY, SVGAGI. The V end lost 1 base, the J end lost 7 bases, and 5 bases lay between the germline ends. CDR3 sequence (DNA): TGTGCCAGCAGTTACTGGGGGGAGCAGTACTTC. The encoded protein is CASSYWGEQYF.

V gene TRBV4-2 combines with J gene TRBJ2-2; TRBD1 might be the D (6 bases). CDR1 and CDR2 from the germline V gene are LGHNA and YNFKEQ. Trimming took 3 bases from V and 0 from J, leaving 8 bases between them. The CDR3 has 15 residues. The CDR3 DNA sequence: TGTGCCAGCAGCCACAGGACAGCGAACACCGGGGAGCTGTTTTTT. It encodes CASSHRTANTGELFF.